This T cell receptor (beta chain) was sequenced in a study of technical replicates of blood from a few donors. V lost 5 bases and J lost 5; bases outside the gene matches: 5. Germline values: CDR1 SEHNR, CDR2 FQNEAQ (reference sequence). This CDR3 comprises 14 residues. Sequencing used immunoSEQ multiplex PCR; TCRdb keeps in-frame clones, though not all of them. The sample lists over 50,000 clones; 92% were seen once. The genes are TRBV7-9 and TRBJ1-5, with 8 bases identical to TRBD1. The source is a human donor in good health. Some clones in this sample may be carry-over from other donors' samples. What was sequenced was PBMCs. CDR3 DNA: TGTGCCAGCAGCGCGGGACAGGAAGATCAGCCCCAGCATTTT. This gives the protein CASSAGQEDQPQHF. The complete variable domain, with remaining parts taken from reference TRBV7-9 and TRBJ1-5, reads DTGVSQNPRHKITKRGQNVTFRCDPISEHNRLYWYRQTLGQGPEFLTYFQNEAQLEKSRLLSDRFSAERPKGSFSTLEIQRTEQGDSAMYLCASSAGQEDQPQHFGDGTRLSIL.